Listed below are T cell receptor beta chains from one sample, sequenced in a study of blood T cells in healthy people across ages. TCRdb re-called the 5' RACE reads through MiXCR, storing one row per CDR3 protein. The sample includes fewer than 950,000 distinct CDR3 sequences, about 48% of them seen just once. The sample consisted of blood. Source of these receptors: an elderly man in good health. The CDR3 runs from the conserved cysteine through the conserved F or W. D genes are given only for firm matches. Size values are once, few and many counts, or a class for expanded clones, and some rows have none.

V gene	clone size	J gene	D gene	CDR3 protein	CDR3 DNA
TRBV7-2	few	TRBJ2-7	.	CASSLEEKQYF	TGTGCCAGCAGCTTAGAAGAAAAGCAGTACTTC
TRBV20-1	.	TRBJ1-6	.	CSARGGAGNSPLHF	TGCAGTGCTAGAGGGGGGGCTGGGAATTCACCCCTCCACTTT
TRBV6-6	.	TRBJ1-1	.	CASSDGGGNTEAFF	TGTGCCAGCAGCGACGGGGGGGGGAACACTGAAGCTTTCTTT
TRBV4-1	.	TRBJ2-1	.	CASSLTFSGVAYNEQFF	TGCGCCAGCAGCCTTACCTTTAGCGGTGTCGCCTACAATGAGCAGTTCTTC
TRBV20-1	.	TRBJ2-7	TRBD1	CSARGQAYEQYF	TGCAGTGCTAGGGGACAGGCCTACGAGCAGTACTTC
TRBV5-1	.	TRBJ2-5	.	CASSLGGPTQETQYF	TGCGCCAGCAGCTTGGGGGGACCGACCCAAGAGACCCAGTACTTC
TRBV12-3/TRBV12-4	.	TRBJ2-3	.	CASSRRQNTDTQYF	TGTGCCAGCAGCCGTAGACAGAACACAGATACGCAGTATTTT
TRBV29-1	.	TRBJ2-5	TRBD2	CSVEVRLAGGTQYF	TGCAGCGTTGAAGTTAGGCTAGCGGGAGGGACCCAGTACTTC
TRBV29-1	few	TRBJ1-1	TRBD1	CSAAAGGNTEAFF	TGCAGCGCCGCAGCAGGGGGCAACACTGAAGCTTTCTTT
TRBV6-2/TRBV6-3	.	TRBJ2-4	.	CASSYSKVAGLGYF	TGTGCCAGCAGTTACTCGAAGGTCGCGGGCCTCGGGTACTTC
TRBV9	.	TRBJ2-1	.	CSSNLLGDEQFF	TGTTCCAGCAACCTCCTTGGGGACGAGCAGTTCTTC
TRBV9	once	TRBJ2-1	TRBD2	CASNVVGTTYNEQFF	TGTGCCAGCAACGTAGTGGGGACTACCTACAATGAGCAGTTCTTC
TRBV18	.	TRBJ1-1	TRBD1	CASSPDRRTGGSRFGNTEAFF	TGTGCCAGCTCACCCGATCGACGGACAGGGGGCTCACGATTTGGGAACACTGAAGCTTTCTTT
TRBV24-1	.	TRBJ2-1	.	CATSRLNEQFF	TGTGCCACCTCACGCCTCAATGAGCAGTTCTTC
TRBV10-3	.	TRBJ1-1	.	CAISAADRNTEAFF	TGTGCCATCAGTGCGGCCGACAGGAACACTGAAGCTTTCTTT
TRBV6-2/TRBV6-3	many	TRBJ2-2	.	CASSTNTGELFF	TGTGCCAGCAGTACGAACACCGGGGAGCTGTTTTTT
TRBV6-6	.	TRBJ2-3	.	CASSPPHDADTQYF	TGTGCCAGCAGCCCTCCCCATGACGCAGATACGCAGTATTTT
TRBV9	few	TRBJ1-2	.	CASSVAGQYGYTF	TGTGCCAGCAGCGTGGCTGGACAGTATGGCTACACCTTC
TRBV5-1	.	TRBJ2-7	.	CASSRYLSGAYEQYF	TGCGCCAGCAGCCGATACCTCAGCGGAGCCTACGAGCAGTACTTC
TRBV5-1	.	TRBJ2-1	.	CASCKAVLDNEQFF	TGCGCCAGCTGTAAAGCGGTACTCGACAATGAGCAGTTCTTC
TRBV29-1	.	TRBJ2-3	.	CSVEGRNTDTQYF	TGCAGCGTAGAAGGACGGAACACAGATACGCAGTATTTT
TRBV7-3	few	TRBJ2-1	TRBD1	CASSLGDRSGSYNEQFF	TGTGCCAGCAGCTTAGGGGACAGGTCCGGCTCCTACAATGAGCAGTTCTTC
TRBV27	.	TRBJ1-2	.	CATSTGGYGYTF	TGTGCCACTTCGACAGGCGGCTATGGCTACACCTTC
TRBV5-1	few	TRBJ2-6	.	CASSLDGAKTGANVLTF	TGCGCCAGCAGCCTCGATGGGGCCAAAACTGGGGCCAACGTCCTGACTTTC
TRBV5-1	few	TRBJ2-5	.	CASSYGQTQETQYF	TGCGCCAGCAGCTACGGACAGACACAAGAGACCCAGTACTTC
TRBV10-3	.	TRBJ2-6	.	CAIRELLTGANVLTF	TGTGCCATCAGGGAACTATTAACTGGGGCCAACGTCCTGACTTTC
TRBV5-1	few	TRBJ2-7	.	CASSLEGPRAYEQYF	TGCGCCAGCAGCTTGGAGGGTCCTAGAGCCTACGAGCAGTACTTC
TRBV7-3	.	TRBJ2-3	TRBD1	CASSLGRGRDTQYF	TGTGCCAGCAGCTTAGGCAGGGGGCGAGATACGCAGTATTTT
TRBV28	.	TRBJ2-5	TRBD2	CASSLVLAGGIEETQYF	TGTGCCAGCAGTTTAGTACTAGCGGGAGGTATTGAGGAGACCCAGTACTTC
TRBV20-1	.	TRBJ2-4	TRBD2	CGASLTSGRKNIQYF	TGCGGTGCTAGTTTAACGAGCGGGAGGAAAAACATTCAGTACTTC
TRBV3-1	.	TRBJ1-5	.	CASSPGWSGNQPQHF	TGTGCCAGCAGCCCTGGGTGGTCGGGCAATCAGCCCCAGCATTTT
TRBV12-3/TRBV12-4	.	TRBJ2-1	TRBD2	CASRLLAGGLNEQFF	TGTGCCAGCAGACTACTAGCGGGAGGGCTCAATGAGCAGTTCTTC
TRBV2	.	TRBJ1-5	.	CASSEGVVNQPQHF	TGTGCCAGCAGTGAGGGGGTAGTTAATCAGCCCCAGCATTTT
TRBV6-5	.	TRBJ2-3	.	CASSYNLLTGLTDTQYF	TGTGCCAGCAGTTACAACCTCCTGACAGGACTCACAGATACGCAGTATTTT
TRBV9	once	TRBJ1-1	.	CASSEGGRVEGTEAFF	TGTGCCAGCAGCGAGGGGGGGAGAGTCGAGGGCACTGAAGCTTTCTTT
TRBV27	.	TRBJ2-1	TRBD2	CASSQGWLAGGGTYNEQFF	TGTGCCAGCAGTCAAGGGTGGCTAGCGGGAGGCGGCACCTACAATGAGCAGTTCTTC
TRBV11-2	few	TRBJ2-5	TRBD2	CASRWLAGSLWETQYF	TGTGCCAGCAGGTGGCTAGCGGGATCGTTGTGGGAGACCCAGTACTTC